The 9 T cell receptor beta chains below were found in one sample sequenced in a study of blood T cell repertoires in COVID-19. The table came from immunoSEQ multiplex PCR; TCRdb's copy has only in-frame clones and leaves some out. Among approximately 150,000 clones, roughly 79% were seen once, and the ten largest hold approximately 8.6%. Sequenced: peripheral blood. All receptors come from a man aged 50 to 59 with active or convalescent COVID-19.

This clone was detected only once. Other DNA sequences in this sample translate to the same CDR3. The chain recombines TRBV28 with TRBJ2-3; 10 bases agree with TRBD2. The J segment lost 2 bases and the V segment lost 6 bases, leaving 8 bases of the junction unmatched. Germline V lookup: CDR1 MDHEN, CDR2 SYDVKM. This CDR3 comprises 16 residues. The CDR3 DNA follows: TGTGCCAGCAGCTCCAGACTAGCGGGCTTCACAGATACGCAGTATTTT. Translated: CASSSRLAGFTDTQYF.

The V call is TRBV7-2, the J call TRBJ2-2; TRBD2 agrees at 12 bases. CDR3 length equals 16 residues. Germline V CDR1 and CDR2: SGHTA, FQGNSA. J lost 4 bases, V lost 5 bases, and 5 bases had no gene match. The CDR3 is CASSPLAGGSTGELFF. The CDR3 DNA reads TGTGCCAGCAGCCCCCTAGCGGGAGGGTCCACCGGGGAGCTGTTTTTT.

The chain joins TRBV6-5 to TRBJ1-1; 10 bases line up with TRBD1. This CDR3 spans 15 amino acids. Germline V CDR1 and CDR2: MNHEY, SVGAGI. V dropped 0 bases and J dropped 3; count of bases not matched to a gene: 1. DNA for the CDR3: TGTGCCAGCAGTTACTCGGGGACAGGGGACACTGAAGCTTTCTTT. It codes for CASSYSGTGDTEAFF.

Turning to this clone: Other nucleotide sequences in the sample specify the same CDR3. The chain employs TRBV9 and TRBJ2-3; TRBD2 aligns across 11 bases. CDR3 length: 17 amino acids. From germline, CDR1 is SGDLS and CDR2 YYNGEE. The V and J ends lost 0 bases and 5 bases, in that order; junction bases with no gene match: 8. CDR3 DNA: TGTGCCAGCAGCGTAGGGTTTAGCGGGAGGGCGGGAGATACGCAGTATTTT. Its translation is CASSVGFSGRAGDTQYF.

The J gene is TRBJ2-3, the V gene TRBV7-8; 9 bases fit TRBD2. CDR1 is SGHVS, CDR2 FQNEAQ, per germline. V dropped 3 bases and J dropped 5; count of bases not matched to a gene: 6. The CDR3 consists of 15 residues. CDR3 DNA: TGTGCCAGCAGCTTGGGTAGCGGGAGACAAGATACGCAGTATTTT. It encodes CASSLGSGRQDTQYF.

This clone has more than one count but fewer than ten. The chain employs TRBV3-1 (or the pseudogene TRBV3-2) and TRBJ1-1; 7 nucleotides match TRBD1. The CDR3 contains 15 residues. V lost 1 base and J lost 0; bases outside the gene matches: 2. Per germline, CDR1 LGHDT and CDR2 YNNKEL (reference sequence). The CDR3: CASSQVRGMNTEAFF. For the CDR3, the DNA is TGTGCCAGCAGCCAAGTCAGGGGGATGAACACTGAAGCTTTCTTT.

This chain's CDR3 is CASSRWGLAGSYGTDTQYF. In DNA form, the CDR3 reads TGTGCCAGCTCACGATGGGGACTAGCGGGATCCTATGGCACAGATACGCAGTATTTT. This chain uses TRBV18 with TRBJ2-3, with 13 bases that match TRBD2. Germline-derived CDR1 and CDR2 are KGHSH and LQKENI. The CDR3 covers 19 residues. V lost 4 bases to trimming and J lost 1 base; unmatched junction nucleotides: 11.

With respect to this clone: Mismatch with germline at one junction end may stem from a read error. This chain joins TRBV7-7 and TRBJ2-2, with D perhaps matching TRBD1 (6 bases). Germline CDR1 and CDR2: SSHAT and FNYEAQ (reference sequence). The CDR3 is 15 residues long. For the CDR3, the DNA is TGTGCTAGCAGCTTAGATCAGGGGCCGACCGGGGAGCTGTTTTTT. Translated: CASSLDQGPTGELFF.

J is TRBJ2-7 and V is TRBV27; a weak D match, TRBD2 (7 bases). Trimming stripped 1 base from V and 3 bases from J, with 13 bases between. Germline CDR1 is MNHEY and CDR2 is SMNVEV (reference sequence). CDR3 length equals 15 residues. The CDR3: CASSLYGGAGYEQYF. The CDR3 DNA is TGTGCCAGCAGTTTATATGGGGGGGCCGGCTACGAGCAGTACTTC.